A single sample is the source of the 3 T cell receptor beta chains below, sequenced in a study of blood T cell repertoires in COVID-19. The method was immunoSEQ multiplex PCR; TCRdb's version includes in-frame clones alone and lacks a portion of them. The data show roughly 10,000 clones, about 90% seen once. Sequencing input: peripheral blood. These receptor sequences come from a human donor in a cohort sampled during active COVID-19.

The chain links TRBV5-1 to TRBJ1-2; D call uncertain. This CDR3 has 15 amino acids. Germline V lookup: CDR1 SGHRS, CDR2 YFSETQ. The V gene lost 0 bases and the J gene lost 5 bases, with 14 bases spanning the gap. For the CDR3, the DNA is TGCGCCAGCAGCTTGGGGTTGGGAGGAGTATATGGCTACACCTTC. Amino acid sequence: CASSLGLGGVYGYTF.

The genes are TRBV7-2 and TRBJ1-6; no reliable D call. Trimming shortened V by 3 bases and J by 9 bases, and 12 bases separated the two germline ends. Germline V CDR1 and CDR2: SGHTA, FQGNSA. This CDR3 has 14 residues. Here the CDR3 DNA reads TGTGCCAGCAGCTTCGGGGAGCACAGTTCACCCCTCCACTTT. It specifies CASSFGEHSSPLHF.

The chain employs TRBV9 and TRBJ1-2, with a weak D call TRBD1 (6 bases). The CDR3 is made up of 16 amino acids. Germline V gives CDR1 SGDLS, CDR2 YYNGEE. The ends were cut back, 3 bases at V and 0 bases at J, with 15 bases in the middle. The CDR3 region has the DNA TGTGCCAGCAGCGCCCAACAGGGCCTAGCTAACTATGGCTACACCTTC. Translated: CASSAQQGLANYGYTF.